Listed here are 32 T cell receptor beta chains from one sample, sequenced in a study of shared clonotypes between healthy human individuals. Sequencing was performed with immunoSEQ multiplex PCR; in TCRdb, only in-frame clones are kept and a portion is missing. The data show roughly 640,000 clones, with 74% seen just once and approximately 1.8% held by the top ten. The sequencing sample was made of memory CD4+ T cells sorted from blood. Subset specified: CD45RA-negative fraction. These receptors all come from a woman between 25 and 40 years old in good health.

DNA of the CDR3: TGTGCCAGCAGCGCCAATAGTGGGACTAGCGGGAGGGATGAGCAGTTCTTC. It encodes CASSANSGTSGRDEQFF. The chain uses TRBV9 and TRBJ2-1, with 16 bases lining up with TRBD2. Germline CDR1 is SGDLS and CDR2 is YYNGEE. V lost 3 bases and J lost 8; bases outside the gene matches: 8. The CDR3 totals 17 residues.

This clone was found a few times. J is TRBJ1-2 and V is TRBV6-1; D perhaps matches TRBD1 (5 bases). V was trimmed by 6 bases and J by 5 bases, leaving 13 bases between them. Germline V gives CDR1 MNHNS, CDR2 SASEGT. The CDR3 spans 13 residues. As DNA, the CDR3 is TGTGCCAGCAGAAAAGAGACAGCGTATGGCTACACCTTC. As protein: CASRKETAYGYTF.

The chain employs TRBV27 and TRBJ1-3; unclear D gene. The CDR3 totals 13 residues. The V and J ends lost 5 bases and 4 bases respectively, with 9 bases between them. CDR1 is MNHEY, CDR2 SMNVEV, per germline (reference sequence). The CDR3 protein is CASSTLQGNTIYF. The DNA of the CDR3 is TGTGCCAGCAGTACCTTACAGGGAAACACCATATATTTT.

This chain joins TRBV6-4 and TRBJ2-7; D may correspond to TRBD1 or TRBD2 (5 bases each). CDR3 length: 14 amino acids. V was pared by 3 bases and J by 3 bases, with 12 bases between. Germline V gene sequence: CDR1 MRHNA, CDR2 SNTAGT. CDR3: CASSEQAAGYEQYF. For the CDR3, the DNA is TGTGCCAGCAGTGAACAGGCGGCGGGCTACGAGCAGTACTTC.

This chain links TRBV7-8 with TRBJ2-5, with TRBD1 identical over 7 bases. V shed 2 bases and J 3 bases; nucleotides not matched to a gene: 6. The length of the CDR3 is 15 residues. Germline lookup yields CDR1 SGHVS and CDR2 FQNEAQ. The CDR3 here is CASSLIRGRKETQYF. The CDR3 DNA reads TGTGCCAGCAGCTTAATCAGGGGGAGAAAAGAGACCCAGTACTTC.

The chain couples TRBV7-9 to TRBJ1-1; D ambiguous. Germline V gene lookup returns CDR1 SEHNR and CDR2 FQNEAQ (reference sequence). The length of the CDR3 is 12 residues. V shed 2 bases and J shed 8 bases, with 9 bases lying between them. CDR3 region: CASSLPSTEAFF. CDR3 in DNA: TGTGCCAGCAGCTTACCCAGCACCGAAGCTTTCTTT.

The rearrangement joins TRBV7-9 to TRBJ2-1; 8 bases are a match to TRBD1. The J segment lost 0 bases and the V segment lost 1 base, leaving 11 bases of the junction unmatched. Germline V gene lookup returns CDR1 SEHNR and CDR2 FQNEAQ (reference sequence). CDR3 length: 19 amino acids. The CDR3 DNA sequence: TGTGCCAGCAGCTTAGGGACAGGGAAAATTTCGGGCTCCTACAATGAGCAGTTCTTC. The encoded protein is CASSLGTGKISGSYNEQFF.

This chain links TRBV28 with TRBJ2-3, with D hard to call. This CDR3 has 14 amino acids. V was pared by 7 bases and J by 1 base, with 12 bases between. CDR1 and CDR2 (germline): MDHEN, SYDVKM. This chain's CDR3 is CASTSRSGTDTQYF. In nucleotides, the CDR3 is TGTGCCAGCACCTCACGTTCTGGCACAGATACGCAGTATTTT. The variable domain in full, completed from reference TRBV28 and TRBJ2-3, reads DVKVTQSSRYLVKRTGEKVFLECVQDMDHENMFWYRQDPGLGLRLIYFSYDVKMKEKGDIPEGYSVSREKKERFSLILESASTNQTSMYLCASTSRSGTDTQYFGPGTRLTVL.

Worth noting for this clone: This same CDR3 is encoded by further DNA sequences in the sample. The chain joins TRBV7-9 to TRBJ2-3, with D possibly being TRBD2 (5 bases). V lost 6 bases, J lost 2 bases, and 9 bases lay in between. The germline V gene has CDR1 SEHNR and CDR2 FQNEAQ (reference sequence). The CDR3 covers 13 residues. CDR3 in amino acids: CASRGSLTDTQYF. CDR3 nucleotide sequence: TGTGCCAGCAGAGGGAGTCTCACAGATACGCAGTATTTT.

This clone has just a few counts. The chain recombines TRBV6-4 with TRBJ2-2, with D unclear. V lost 11 bases, J lost 4 bases, and 2 bases lay in between. Germline CDR1 reads MRHNA; CDR2 reads SNTAGT. The CDR3 sequence is 9 residues long. The CDR3, as DNA: TGTGCCGGCACCGGGGAGCTGTTTTTT. Encoded protein: CAGTGELFF.

This clone was seen only a few times. The chain employs TRBV20-1 and TRBJ1-1, with D uncertain. V lost 6 bases and J lost 7, with 9 bases in between. CDR1 is DFQATT and CDR2 is SNEGSKA in the germline V gene (reference sequence). This CDR3 comprises 10 residues. The CDR3 nucleotides are TGCAGTGCCCCAGGAGGTGAAGCTTTCTTT. Its translation is CSAPGGEAFF.

This chain uses TRBV28 with TRBJ2-7; the match to TRBD2 covers 16 bases. This CDR3 spans 18 amino acids. Looked up from germline, CDR1 is MDHEN and CDR2 is SYDVKM. V was clipped by 8 bases and J by 3 bases; unmatched bases: 13. The CDR3, as DNA: TGTGCCAGCTACACCGGGACTAGCGGGAGGGCGGACAGCTACGAGCAGTACTTC. Translation gives CASYTGTSGRADSYEQYF. Full variable domain (outside the CDR3, taken from reference TRBV28 and TRBJ2-7): DVKVTQSSRYLVKRTGEKVFLECVQDMDHENMFWYRQDPGLGLRLIYFSYDVKMKEKGDIPEGYSVSREKKERFSLILESASTNQTSMYLCASYTGTSGRADSYEQYFGPGTRLTVT.

The rearrangement uses TRBV28 and TRBJ2-7; tentatively, D is TRBD2 (6 bases). Germline CDR1 is MDHEN and CDR2 is SYDVKM. This CDR3 comprises 14 residues. With 8 bases removed from V and 1 base from J, the gap between germline ends came to 15 bases. CDR3 region: CASGDSYISYEQYF. CDR3 DNA: TGTGCCAGCGGGGACTCATACATATCCTACGAGCAGTACTTC.

J is TRBJ2-5 and V is TRBV7-2, with unresolved D. The CDR3 contains 15 residues. The germline gives CDR1 SGHTA, CDR2 FQGNSA. Between the trimmed V and J ends, which lost 1 base and 7 bases, there was a span of 16 bases. The CDR3 sequence: CASSLVLQPRTTQYF. The DNA of the CDR3 is TGTGCCAGCAGCTTAGTCCTTCAACCCAGGACGACCCAGTACTTC.

Comment on this clone: This same CDR3 is encoded by further DNA sequences in the sample. This chain uses TRBV19 with TRBJ2-7; D uncertain. The length of the CDR3 is 13 residues. V was cut by 1 base and J by 2 bases, with 6 bases left in between. Per germline, CDR1 LNHDA and CDR2 SQIVND (reference sequence). CDR3 DNA sequence: TGTGCCAGTAGTATAGGAGTGACCTACGAGCAGTACTTC. This encodes CASSIGVTYEQYF. Supplemented by reference TRBV19 and TRBJ2-7, the full variable domain reads DGGITQSPKYLFRKEGQNVTLSCEQNLNHDAMYWYRQDPGQGLRLIYYSQIVNDFQKGDIAEGYSVSREKKESFPLTVTSAQKNPTAFYLCASSIGVTYEQYFGPGTRLTVT.

The chain combines TRBV27 with TRBJ2-7; 10 bases are a match to TRBD1. Trimming at V came to 6 bases and at J to 2 bases, leaving 13 bases not matched to a gene. Germline assignment: CDR1 MNHEY and CDR2 SMNVEV (reference sequence). This CDR3 has 17 residues. This chain's CDR3 is CASRARPGQGFPYEQYF. The CDR3 coding sequence is TGTGCCAGCAGGGCCAGACCGGGACAGGGGTTCCCCTACGAGCAGTACTTC.

The J gene is TRBJ2-1, the V gene TRBV5-1; a possible D gene is TRBD2 (6 bases). This CDR3 spans 17 amino acids. Germline-derived CDR1 and CDR2 are SGHRS and YFSETQ. Between the trimmed V and J ends, which lost 4 bases and 6 bases, there was a span of 23 bases. DNA for the CDR3: TGCGCCAGCAGCCCGTCTCCTAGTCCCGGGAGTTCCAATGAGCAGTTCTTC. Protein product: CASSPSPSPGSSNEQFF.

This clone was seen only a few times. Other DNA sequences within the sample encode an identical CDR3. V and J are TRBV5-1 and TRBJ2-1; 10 bases align to TRBD2. The length of the CDR3 is 15 residues. The V gene's germline CDR1 is SGHRS and CDR2 YFSETQ. The V and J ends lost 2 bases and 4 bases, in that order; junction bases with no gene match: 3. The CDR3 reads CASSLSSGGYNEQFF. DNA of the CDR3: TGCGCCAGCAGCTTATCTAGCGGGGGTTACAATGAGCAGTTCTTC.

This chain uses TRBV11-2 with TRBJ1-2; D unclear. The germline CDR1 and CDR2 sequences are SGHAT and FQNNGV. The CDR3 loop spans 13 amino acids. V dropped 5 bases and J dropped 3 bases, with 10 bases sitting between them. DNA for the CDR3: TGTGCCAGCAGCCTCGGACGGCACTATGGCTACACCTTC. Translated, it gives CASSLGRHYGYTF.

This sequence joins TRBV15 and TRBJ2-5; no clear D gene. Per germline, CDR1 LNHNV and CDR2 YYDKDF (reference sequence). V was pared by 4 bases and J by 5 bases, with 5 bases between. CDR3 length: 11 residues. The CDR3 reads CATSKLETQYF. The CDR3 bases are TGTGCCACCAGCAAGCTCGAGACCCAGTACTTC.

The J gene is TRBJ2-4, the V gene TRBV19; 9 bases fit TRBD1. V was pared by 8 bases and J by 7 bases, with 15 bases of the junction left unmatched. CDR1 and CDR2 from the germline V gene are LNHDA and SQIVND (reference sequence). This CDR3 comprises 16 residues. The CDR3 region has the DNA TGTGCCAGTGCACCTCCATGGGGACAGGGTGGGAACATTCAGTACTTC. Amino acids: CASAPPWGQGGNIQYF.

The chain joins TRBV30 to TRBJ2-3; 8 nucleotides agree with TRBD2. The V gene end was trimmed by 5 bases and the J gene end by 1 base; junction bases not matched to a gene: 5. In germline, CDR1 is GTSNPN, CDR2 SVGIG (reference sequence). The CDR3 extends over 14 amino acids. The CDR3 DNA follows: TGTGCCTGGCGCACGACTAGCGGCACAGATACGCAGTATTTT. Its translation: CAWRTTSGTDTQYF.

The chain couples TRBV19 to TRBJ2-2; TRBD1 matches 7 bases. Germline CDR1 LNHDA, CDR2 SQIVND (reference sequence). CDR3 length: 12 residues. J lost 7 bases, V lost 8 bases, and 4 bases had no gene match. CDR3 region: CASGQVYGELFF. In DNA, the CDR3 is TGTGCCAGTGGACAGGTTTACGGGGAGCTGTTTTTT.

This clone was seen a handful of times. Other DNA variants within this sample encode the same CDR3. CDR3 protein: CASSLSGTESNYGYTF. CDR3 coding DNA: TGTGCCAGCAGTTTATCCGGGACAGAGAGTAACTATGGCTACACCTTC. The J gene is TRBJ1-2, the V gene TRBV27; 7 bases are a match to TRBD1. Germline assignment: CDR1 MNHEY and CDR2 SMNVEV (reference sequence). The CDR3 has 16 residues. The V and J ends lost 0 bases and 1 base, in that order; junction bases with no gene match: 5.

The chain uses TRBV7-4 and TRBJ1-5; D is uncertain. Germline values: CDR1 SGHVT, CDR2 SQSDAQ. The CDR3 is 18 residues long. V was shortened by 6 bases and J by 2 bases, with 23 bases between the two germline ends. The CDR3 nucleotides are TGTGCCAGCAGTCATCCCTCGCACACCCTATATGGCAATCAGCCCCAGCATTTT. Protein: CASSHPSHTLYGNQPQHF.

The CDR3 is CASSDRDSREKLFF. The CDR3 bases are TGTGCCAGCAGTGACAGGGATAGTAGAGAAAAACTGTTTTTT. This chain connects TRBV6-5 to TRBJ1-4; 7 bases agree with TRBD1. This CDR3 contains 14 residues. In germline, CDR1 is MNHEY, CDR2 SVGAGI. After removal of 5 bases from V and 8 bases from J, the junction contained 8 bases not matched to a gene.

The J gene is TRBJ2-5, the V gene TRBV28; no clear D. V lost 2 bases and J 2 bases, leaving 18 bases between the germline ends. CDR1 is MDHEN, CDR2 SYDVKM, per germline. The CDR3 has 17 amino acids. The CDR3 coding sequence is TGTGCCAGCAGTTTACCGACCGGACGGCGCCGTCAAGAGACCCAGTACTTC. This translates into CASSLPTGRRRQETQYF.

This clone is a singleton in its sample. This chain links TRBV11-2 with TRBJ2-5; tentatively, D is TRBD2 (6 bases). From germline, CDR1 is SGHAT and CDR2 FQNNGV. The CDR3 sequence is 16 residues long. V was clipped by 5 bases and J by 2 bases, with 18 bases between them. CDR3 region: CASSPRGAGYQETQYF. In nucleotides, the CDR3 is TGTGCCAGCAGCCCGCGGGGAGCAGGGTATCAAGAGACCCAGTACTTC.

CDR3 sequence reads: CASSFYLSGLAGGQMTQYF. CDR3 DNA sequence: TGCGCCAGCAGCTTCTACCTTTCGGGACTAGCGGGAGGGCAAATGACCCAGTACTTC. This chain connects TRBV5-1 to TRBJ2-5; 16 nucleotides align to TRBD2. This CDR3 comprises 19 residues. Losses at the gene ends were 2 bases for V and 7 bases for J; bases not matched to a gene: 14. Germline V CDR1 and CDR2: SGHRS, YFSETQ.

The J gene is TRBJ2-1, the V gene TRBV18; TRBD2 agrees at 8 bases. Trimming cost V 4 bases and J 7 bases; bases outside gene matches: 15. CDR1 is KGHSH and CDR2 is LQKENI in the germline V gene. The CDR3 is made up of 17 amino acids. This CDR3 reads CASSRNSRTGGQNEQFF. Here the CDR3 DNA reads TGTGCCAGCTCACGGAATAGTAGGACGGGAGGGCAAAATGAGCAGTTCTTC.

The chain employs TRBV4-1 and TRBJ2-2; 7 positions match TRBD1. The CDR3 length is 14 residues. The J segment lost 6 bases and the V segment lost 6 bases, leaving 7 bases of the junction unmatched. The germline V gene encodes CDR1 MGHRA and CDR2 YSYEKL. CDR3 sequence (DNA): TGCGCCAGCAGATTCACAGGGGAAGCCGGGGAGCTGTTTTTT. It translates to CASRFTGEAGELFF.

The V gene is TRBV2, the J gene TRBJ2-1; D is possibly TRBD1 (6 bases). The CDR3 runs to 11 residues. V lost 8 bases, J lost 9 bases, and 11 bases lay in between. Germline CDR1 reads SNHLY; CDR2 reads FYNNEI. The CDR3 DNA sequence: TGTGCCAGCTGGGGGCGAGGTGAGCAGTTCTTC. Its protein product is CASWGRGEQFF.